This is a list of T cell receptor beta chains from one sample in a study of blood T cell repertoires in COVID-19. Data came from immunoSEQ multiplex PCR; TCRdb stores just in-frame clones and leaves some out. Of tens of thousands of clones in the sample, 88% are singletons; the top ten hold about 4.6%. Specimen: peripheral blood. These receptors all stem from a human donor in a cohort sampled during active COVID-19. CDR3s include the opening cysteine and the closing phenylalanine or tryptophan. A D gene is named only where the DNA matches it firmly. Clone size is shown for a subset of rows, as once, few, many or a class of expanded clone.

TRBV5-4	-	-	TRBJ1-4	CASSLGGSNEKLFF	TGTGCCAGCAGCTTGGGAGGATCTAATGAAAAACTGTTTTTT
TRBV10-3	TRBD2	-	TRBJ2-3	CAISESGSGGSTDTQYF	TGTGCCATCAGTGAGTCGGGTAGCGGGGGCAGCACAGATACGCAGTATTTT
TRBV28	-	-	TRBJ2-2	CASSTGGLRSGELFF	TGTGCCAGCAGTACTGGAGGACTCCGTTCCGGGGAGCTGTTTTTT
TRBV30	TRBD1	-	TRBJ1-5	CAWNGQGNQPQHF	TGTGCCTGGAACGGACAGGGCAATCAGCCCCAGCATTTT
TRBV7-2	TRBD2	-	TRBJ2-1	CASSPISRGAFYNEQFF	TGTGCCAGCAGCCCCATATCGCGGGGGGCTTTTTACAATGAGCAGTTCTTC
TRBV11-2	TRBD1	-	TRBJ2-3	CATGPGQGLDTQYF	TGTGCCACCGGGCCGGGACAGGGTTTAGATACGCAGTATTTT
TRBV5-1	TRBD2	-	TRBJ2-3	CASSSPGLVADTQYF	TGCGCCAGCAGCTCCCCCGGACTAGTTGCAGATACGCAGTATTTT
TRBV11-3	TRBD1	-	TRBJ2-1	CASSLTGTGAYNEQFF	TGTGCCAGCAGCCTAACCGGGACAGGCGCCTACAATGAGCAGTTCTTC
TRBV19	TRBD2	-	TRBJ2-1	CASSTRTSGGRNEQFF	TGTGCCAGTAGTACCAGGACTAGCGGGGGGAGGAATGAGCAGTTCTTC
TRBV7-9	TRBD2	-	TRBJ2-7	CASSWSGGSSYEQYF	TGTGCCAGCAGCTGGTCGGGGGGGAGCTCCTACGAGCAGTACTTC
TRBV28	TRBD1	-	TRBJ1-1	CASSLLGQGGAFF	TGTGCCAGCAGTTTACTTGGACAGGGAGGAGCTTTCTTT
TRBV5-1	TRBD2	-	TRBJ2-7	CASSLAGGSAHEQYF	TGCGCCAGCAGTTTAGCGGGAGGTTCCGCCCACGAGCAGTACTTC
TRBV5-6	-	-	TRBJ2-1	CASSLGRSNEQFF	TGTGCCAGCAGCCTGGGACGGAGCAATGAGCAGTTCTTC
TRBV16	TRBD1	-	TRBJ1-4	CASSRRGTGREKLFF	TGTGCCAGCAGCCGCCGAGGGACAGGGCGTGAAAAACTGTTTTTT
TRBV25-1	-	-	TRBJ1-3	CASSAYRIVSGNTIYF	TGTGCCAGCAGTGCCTACAGAATCGTCTCTGGAAACACCATATATTTT
TRBV24-1	-	-	TRBJ2-1	CATSDGTSAYNEQFF	TGTGCCACCAGTGATGGGACTTCAGCGTACAATGAGCAGTTCTTC
TRBV19	TRBD2	-	TRBJ2-4	CASSISGRDAKNIQYF	TGTGCCAGTAGTATTAGCGGGAGGGATGCCAAAAACATTCAGTACTTC
TRBV20-1	TRBD2	-	TRBJ2-7	CSASSSGYSYEQYF	TGCAGTGCTAGTTCTAGCGGGTACTCCTACGAGCAGTACTTC
TRBV6-6	TRBD1	-	TRBJ2-2	CASRTQGTGELFF	TGTGCCAGCAGGACACAGGGGACCGGGGAGCTGTTTTTT
TRBV15	TRBD2	-	TRBJ2-3	CATSPGLAEGGDTQYF	TGTGCCACCAGCCCGGGACTAGCGGAGGGGGGAGATACGCAGTATTTT
TRBV4-3	TRBD2	-	TRBJ2-2	CASSQDGLAGANTGELFF	TGCGCCAGCAGCCAAGATGGACTAGCGGGGGCGAACACCGGGGAGCTGTTTTTT
TRBV12-3/TRBV12-4	-	-	TRBJ1-5	CASSLAGRPQHF	TGTGCCAGCAGTTTAGCGGGGAGGCCCCAGCATTTT
TRBV12-3/TRBV12-4	-	-	TRBJ2-7	CASSPQVFEQYF	TGTGCCAGCAGCCCCCAGGTATTCGAGCAGTACTTC
TRBV5-5	TRBD2	-	TRBJ2-1	CASQNSGGYNEQFF	TGTGCCAGTCAAAATAGCGGGGGGTACAATGAGCAGTTCTTC
TRBV3-1/TRBV3-2	-	-	TRBJ2-5	CASSQRGKGEETQYF	TGTGCCAGCAGTCAACGGGGTAAAGGAGAAGAGACCCAGTACTTC
TRBV6-6	-	once	TRBJ1-3	CASSYQADYSGNTIYF	TGTGCCAGCAGTTACCAGGCAGATTACTCTGGAAACACCATATATTTT
TRBV9	-	-	TRBJ2-4	CASSVGENGRNIQYF	TGTGCCAGCAGCGTAGGGGAGAACGGACGAAACATTCAGTACTTC
TRBV11-2	-	-	TRBJ1-1	CASSRRGGTEAFF	TGTGCCAGCAGCCGGAGGGGAGGCACTGAAGCTTTCTTT
TRBV5-1	-	many	TRBJ2-7	CASSGGSLLDEQYF	TGCGCCAGCAGCGGAGGCTCTCTTCTCGACGAGCAGTACTTC
TRBV19	TRBD1	once	TRBJ1-2	CASSLGQGYGYTF	TGTGCCAGTAGTCTGGGACAGGGGTATGGCTACACCTTC
TRBV5-1	TRBD2	-	TRBJ2-3	CASSGGLAGGTQYF	TGCGCCAGCAGCGGTGGACTAGCTGGTGGTACGCAGTATTTT
TRBV5-1	TRBD1	-	TRBJ1-3	CASSSGTGDAGNTIYF	TGCGCCAGCAGCTCCGGGACAGGGGACGCTGGAAACACCATATATTTT
TRBV5-1	TRBD2	-	TRBJ2-6	CASSPIAGASSGANVLTF	TGCGCCAGCAGCCCTATAGCGGGAGCCAGCTCTGGGGCCAACGTCCTGACTTTC
TRBV29-1	TRBD1	-	TRBJ2-1	CSLLGTGGEPNEQFF	TGCAGCCTCCTCGGTACAGGGGGTGAACCTAATGAGCAGTTCTTC
TRBV7-8	-	few	TRBJ2-3	CASSLDRAGDTQYF	TGTGCCAGCAGCTTAGACAGGGCCGGAGATACGCAGTATTTT
TRBV5-1	-	-	TRBJ1-1	CASSFREGKRSTEAFF	TGCGCCAGCAGCTTCCGGGAGGGCAAAAGAAGCACTGAAGCTTTCTTT
TRBV4-1	TRBD2	-	TRBJ2-1	CASSQERMTSFRNNEQFF	TGCGCCAGCAGCCAAGAGAGAATGACTAGCTTTCGGAACAATGAGCAGTTCTTC
TRBV2	-	-	TRBJ1-1	CASSASGGGLNTEAFF	TGTGCCAGCAGTGCGTCTGGGGGAGGCCTGAACACTGAAGCTTTCTTT
TRBV7-9	TRBD2	-	TRBJ2-1	CASSLAGLAGDEQFF	TGTGCCAGCAGCTTAGCCGGACTAGCGGGGGATGAGCAGTTCTTC
TRBV30	TRBD1	-	TRBJ1-6	CAWSGQGLSPLHF	TGTGCCTGGAGTGGACAGGGTCTTTCACCCCTCCACTTT
TRBV28	TRBD1	-	TRBJ1-2	CAIRDSPSYGYTF	TGTGCCATAAGGGACAGCCCGAGCTATGGCTACACCTTC
TRBV5-5	-	-	TRBJ2-5	CASSLQTSQETQYF	TGTGCCAGCAGCTTGCAAACATCGCAAGAGACCCAGTACTTC
TRBV3-1/TRBV3-2	-	-	TRBJ1-1	CASSPRGNTEAFF	TGTGCCAGCAGCCCCAGGGGGAACACTGAAGCTTTCTTT
TRBV6-5	-	-	TRBJ2-2	CASSTSGANTGELFF	TGTGCCAGCAGTACATCGGGGGCGAACACCGGGGAGCTGTTTTTT
TRBV3-1/TRBV3-2	TRBD1	-	TRBJ2-3	CASSQDWRTGAATDTQYF	TGTGCCAGCAGCCAAGATTGGCGGACAGGGGCCGCCACAGATACGCAGTATTTT
TRBV4-1	TRBD1	-	TRBJ1-1	CASDPTGAANTEAFF	TGCGCCAGCGACCCGACAGGGGCCGCCAACACTGAAGCTTTCTTT
TRBV5-4	TRBD2	once	TRBJ2-3	CASSTSGSTDTQYF	TGTGCCAGCAGCACTAGCGGAAGCACAGATACGCAGTATTTT
TRBV9	-	-	TRBJ1-1	CASSVDVAMNTEAFF	TGTGCCAGCAGCGTAGATGTAGCAATGAACACTGAAGCTTTCTTT
TRBV5-4	-	-	TRBJ2-7	CATFGGQYYEQYF	TGTGCCACCTTCGGGGGACAGTACTACGAGCAGTACTTC
TRBV12-3/TRBV12-4	-	-	TRBJ2-5	CASSLAAETQYF	TGTGCCAGCAGTTTAGCGGCTGAGACCCAGTACTTC
TRBV6-6	TRBD2	-	TRBJ2-1	CASSQGLAGDNEQFF	TGTGCCAGCAGTCAGGGACTAGCGGGTGACAATGAGCAGTTCTTC
TRBV5-4	TRBD1	-	TRBJ1-2	CASSRTGNYGYTF	TGTGCCAGCAGCCGGACAGGAAACTATGGCTACACCTTC
TRBV7-6	-	-	TRBJ1-1	CASSRGGGLDTEAFF	TGTGCCAGCAGCCGTGGGGGGGGGCTGGACACTGAAGCTTTCTTT
TRBV3-1/TRBV3-2	TRBD1	-	TRBJ1-4	CASSQTRGQGVEKLFF	TGTGCCAGCAGCCAGACAAGGGGACAGGGGGTTGAAAAACTGTTTTTT
TRBV2	-	-	TRBJ1-5	CASTVNGREPQHF	TGTGCCAGCACGGTGAACGGTCGAGAACCCCAGCATTTT